Given below is one T cell receptor beta chain in context. Antigen unknown. Other nucleotide sequences from this sample produce the same CDR3. At sampling all donors were nominally healthy, likely with unrecorded immune exposures. These data come from a study of cytomegalovirus exposure and HLA in healthy donors. Whole-study results and caveats: Available immune exposure information covered CMV serostatus only.

CDR3 length: 16 amino acids. CDR1 is SGHVS, CDR2 FQNEAQ, per germline. V lost 4 bases and J lost 6; bases outside the gene matches: 14. A multiplex PCR was run with 60 Vbeta primers and 13 Jbeta primers. Clones were sequenced by immunoSEQ multiplex PCR, and TCRdb holds only the in-frame ones, with some missing. The sample holds about 190,000 clones, around 87% seen once. The source material was PBMCs. This TCR came from a man younger than 40 in good health and CMV-seronegative. The chain joins TRBV7-8 to TRBJ1-1; 7 bases agree with TRBD1. CDR3 DNA sequence: TGTGCCAGCAGCTCACGGACAGGAGTAGCGAGCTCTGAAGCTTTCTTT. Its protein product is CASSSRTGVASSEAFF.